Following are 9 T cell receptor beta chains from one sample sequenced in a study of naive and memory T cell subsets. An equimolar mix of two oligonucleotides served as the beta constant-region primer for TRBC1 and TRBC2. Via MiXCR, TCRdb re-called the UMI-ligation and nested PCR reads, giving one row per CDR3 protein. The repertoire holds under 35,000 distinct CDR3 sequences, with around 11% as singletons. Sequenced material: effector memory CD4+ T cells from blood. Subset described: effector memory, CD45RA- CD27-. Receptors were obtained from a human donor in good health.

This clonotype was seen more than once but under ten times. This sequence joins TRBV10-3 and TRBJ2-1; D unclear. This CDR3 is built from 11 residues. Germline V CDR1 and CDR2: ENHRY, SYGVKD. V dropped 6 bases and J dropped 10 bases, with 10 bases sitting between them. CDR3 sequence (DNA): TGTGCCATCAGGAGCGAGCTGGAGCAGTTCTTC. Protein product: CAIRSELEQFF.

This clonotype has only one observation. The gene calls are TRBV2 and TRBJ2-7; 11 bases align to TRBD2. The germline gives CDR1 SNHLY, CDR2 FYNNEI. The CDR3 sequence is 13 residues long. V lost 9 bases, J lost 6 bases, and 7 bases stayed unmatched. As DNA, the CDR3 is TGTGCCAGTGCGGCTAGCGGGGGGCTCGAGCAGTACTTC. It encodes CASAASGGLEQYF.

The V call is TRBV6-5, the J call TRBJ2-1; D is tentatively TRBD1 or TRBD2 (5 bases each). Germline V lookup: CDR1 MNHEY, CDR2 SVGAGI. The CDR3 has 14 residues. With 0 bases removed from V and 6 bases from J, the gap between germline ends came to 9 bases. CDR3 sequence: CASSYSRGGNEQFF. The DNA of the CDR3 is TGTGCCAGCAGTTACTCGAGGGGCGGCAATGAGCAGTTCTTC.

This clonotype was seen many times. The chain carries TRBV29-1 and TRBJ1-6, with D possibly matching TRBD1 (6 bases). Germline V gene lookup returns CDR1 SQVTM and CDR2 ANQGSEA. The CDR3 covers 18 residues. Trimming stripped 3 bases from V and 0 bases from J, with 18 bases between. CDR3 in amino acids: CSVDLTGHNSSYNSPLHF. CDR3 nucleotide sequence: TGCAGCGTTGATTTAACAGGGCACAACTCCTCCTATAATTCACCCCTCCACTTT.

This clonotype appeared many times. The rearrangement links TRBV7-9 to TRBJ2-3; 8 bases match TRBD2. This CDR3 contains 15 residues. CDR1 SEHNR and CDR2 FQNEAQ come from the germline V gene (reference sequence). V was clipped by 4 bases and J by 2 bases; unmatched bases: 5. The CDR3 DNA reads as TGTGCCAGCAGCTCAGCGGGGGAGCCCACAGATACGCAGTATTTT. The encoded protein is CASSSAGEPTDTQYF.

The sample holds many counts of this clonotype. The chain has TRBV20-1 and TRBJ1-6, with TRBD1 matching over 9 bases. The CDR3 sequence is 14 residues long. Germline loops: CDR1 DFQATT, CDR2 SNEGSKA (reference sequence). J was trimmed by 9 bases and V by 4 bases; bases with no gene match: 7. CDR3 DNA sequence: TGCAGTGCTAAGTCCGGGACAGGGCCTTCACCCCTCCACTTT. It codes for CSAKSGTGPSPLHF.

This clonotype was seen many times. The rearrangement links TRBV4-3 to TRBJ2-7; possible D gene TRBD2, 5 bases. Deletions cut 1 base from V and 0 bases from J, with 10 bases between. The CDR3 covers 15 residues. Germline loops: CDR1 LGHNA, CDR2 YSLEER. For the CDR3, the DNA is TGCGCCAGCAGCCAAGTAGTAGGGAGCTCCTACGAGCAGTACTTC. Amino acid sequence: CASSQVVGSSYEQYF.

This clonotype was picked up many times. For the CDR3, the DNA is TGCAGTGCTAGAACCCTAGCGGGAGGGCCCTCAGGTGAGCAGTTCTTC. Its translation is CSARTLAGGPSGEQFF. The chain is built from TRBV20-1 and TRBJ2-1; 12 nucleotides match TRBD2. The V gene end was trimmed by 2 bases and the J gene end by 9 bases; junction bases not matched to a gene: 11. The length of the CDR3 is 16 residues. Germline CDR1 and CDR2: DFQATT and SNEGSKA (reference sequence).

This sequence joins TRBV5-5 and TRBJ2-3, with TRBD2 as a possible D gene (6 bases). Trimming shortened V by 4 bases and J by 2 bases, and 20 bases separated the two germline ends. The CDR3 covers 17 residues. Germline loops: CDR1 SGHKS, CDR2 YYEKEE (reference sequence). CDR3 in amino acids: CASSPALTSRFTDTQYF. CDR3 in DNA: TGTGCCAGCAGCCCCGCACTTACTAGCCGCTTCACAGATACGCAGTATTTT.